The rows below give T cell receptor beta chains drawn from one sample of a study of T cell responses to AZD1222 COVID-19 vaccine. TCRdb's copy holds only in-frame clones and misses some; the assay was immunoSEQ multiplex PCR. This table holds 90,000 to 130,000 clones, approximately 90% found once. Sequencing was performed on peripheral blood, taken on day 0 of MenACWY control vaccination. Receptor source: an adult in good health. CDR3s include the opening cysteine and the closing phenylalanine or tryptophan. The order of the fields is V gene, J gene, CDR3 protein.

TRBV6-5	TRBJ1-2	CASSSGQGRIGHGYTF
TRBV18	TRBJ1-1	CASSPRQTGGTTEAFF
TRBV5-1	TRBJ2-2	CASSPRLAGDTGELFF
TRBV19	TRBJ1-1	CASRGGIPHTEAFF
TRBV5-1	TRBJ2-5	CASSPGTGKLETQYF
TRBV6-4	TRBJ2-1	CASSGDSYNEQFF
TRBV7-2	TRBJ1-2	CASSSTAGNYGYTF
TRBV27	TRBJ2-7	CASSLGPPPYEQYF
TRBV18	TRBJ2-1	CASSSGLAGLHGNWEQFF
TRBV29-1	TRBJ2-5	CSVADRAETQYF
TRBV2	TRBJ2-7	CASNPPPGAPGSYEQYF
TRBV3-1/TRBV3-2	TRBJ2-1	CASSQLAGYSYNEQFF
TRBV19	TRBJ1-2	CASSILQDGYTF
TRBV5-1	TRBJ2-7	CASSLVGWQGSYEQYF
TRBV6-2/TRBV6-3	TRBJ2-7	CASSYGAEQYF
TRBV28	TRBJ1-4	CASNPAPDRDEKLFF
TRBV27	TRBJ1-2	CASRPAGTGTNYGYTF
TRBV7-3	TRBJ2-7	CASSLGVGHLYEQYF
TRBV19	TRBJ1-2	CASSITGGDGYTF
TRBV5-6	TRBJ2-7	CASSFGTSYEQYF
TRBV29-1	TRBJ2-7	CSVSLQGTRPYF
TRBV3-1/TRBV3-2	TRBJ2-3	CASSQVAILNTDTQYF
TRBV2	TRBJ2-7	CASTPGGTGSYEQYF
TRBV7-2	TRBJ2-7	CASSSSPESSYEQYF
TRBV6-2/TRBV6-3	TRBJ2-6	CASSYRPGHGANVLTF
TRBV4-1	TRBJ2-3	CASSQLQTSGDTQYF
TRBV9	TRBJ1-6	CASSGGQTNSPLHF
TRBV6-2/TRBV6-3	TRBJ1-2	CASSYGGQGRGYTF
TRBV7-9	TRBJ1-5	CASRIGGRGNQPQHF
TRBV27	TRBJ2-7	CASSLRDQSYEQYF
TRBV4-1	TRBJ2-2	CASSQEPANTGELFF
TRBV5-1	TRBJ1-4	CASSSTGTNEKLFF
TRBV12-3/TRBV12-4	TRBJ1-2	CASSSMGGYTF
TRBV29-1	TRBJ2-1	CSVAGGRVLNNEQFF
TRBV11-3	TRBJ2-1	CASSLEQGAYNEQFF
TRBV29-1	TRBJ1-2	CSVDIVRQGGGYTF
TRBV5-8	TRBJ2-1	CASSPVLARLEGEQFF
TRBV7-2	TRBJ1-2	CATKTGPLANYGYTF
TRBV5-1	TRBJ2-1	CASSVRDEQFF
TRBV5-1	TRBJ1-1	CASSPKPPNTEAFF
TRBV9	TRBJ1-2	CASSGDGLVTF
TRBV3-1/TRBV3-2	TRBJ2-3	CASSHPPGLVSSDTQYF
TRBV6-5	TRBJ1-4	CASSPRASGKEKLFF
TRBV9	TRBJ1-2	CASSVGIGGSGYGYTF
TRBV2	TRBJ1-4	CASSEQGQANEKLFF
TRBV3-1/TRBV3-2	TRBJ2-5	CASSQAQGQETQYF
TRBV3-1/TRBV3-2	TRBJ2-5	CASSRGTSGQETQYF
TRBV30	TRBJ2-2	CARTSGGRTGELFF
TRBV24-1	TRBJ2-2	CATIGGQDTGELFF
TRBV6-5	TRBJ1-1	CASSQDFNTEAFF
TRBV5-1	TRBJ1-2	CASSLGDRAYGYTF
TRBV27	TRBJ2-5	CASSFGREAGAWEETQYF
TRBV9	TRBJ2-5	CASQQGISGKETQYF
TRBV7-9	TRBJ1-3	CASSLTISLPGNTIYF
TRBV28	TRBJ1-1	CASRSGSTEAFF
TRBV6-5	TRBJ1-4	CASTWGVATNEKLFF